This T cell receptor (beta chain) was identified during a study of spatial heterogeneity in lung cancer. This clonotype has at least ten counts. The CDR3 loop spans 13 amino acids. Trimming removed 5 bases at V and 7 bases at J, with 12 bases between. Germline V lookup: CDR1 SGHVS, CDR2 FNYEAQ. Documented time point: sample taken at primary tumor resection. In each case, whole RNA from tumor, nontumor lung or frozen PBMC was sequenced unsorted. TCRdb reanalysed the 5' RACE reads using MiXCR and keeps one entry per CDR3 protein. The sample consists of roughly 12,000 distinct CDR3 sequences, over 15% of them appearing once.

The clonotype was recovered from a male donor with early-stage non-small cell lung cancer. This material consisted of PBMCs, taken at surgery. The rearrangement joins TRBV7-6 to TRBJ1-5, with D tentatively TRBD1 (5 bases). The chain's CDR3 is CASSPLGDQPQHF. The DNA of the CDR3 is TGTGCCAGCAGCCCCTTGGGGGACCAGCCCCAGCATTTT.